This T cell receptor (beta chain) was documented in a study of shared clonotypes between healthy human individuals. Study-wide findings and caveats: Naive CD4 clonotypes overlapped across a handful of donors at around 4.7%. Generation of non-shared clonotypes was less probable than generation of clonotypes shared by all four donors. The genetic and exposure-history diversity represented was limited by few donors.

As to this clone: As yet, its antigen is unknown.

The protocol was immunoSEQ multiplex PCR, while the TCRdb copy is restricted to in-frame clones and leaves out a portion. The table shows fewer than 3 million clones, with about 90% occurring only once. CDR3 length: 16 amino acids. From germline, CDR1 is LGHNA and CDR2 YNFKEQ. V lost 0 bases and J lost 7; bases outside the gene matches: 7. The chain has TRBV4-2 and TRBJ1-4, with 8 bases that match TRBD1. The clonotype comes from a man aged 18 to 30 in good health. Some clones in this sample may be carry-over from other donors' samples. Source material: naive CD4+ T cells from PBMCs. Indicated subset: CD45RA+ positively selected. Here the CDR3 DNA reads TGTGCCAGCAGCCAAGATGGCCAGGGGGCGGGTGAAAAACTGTTTTTT. Translated: CASSQDGQGAGEKLFF.